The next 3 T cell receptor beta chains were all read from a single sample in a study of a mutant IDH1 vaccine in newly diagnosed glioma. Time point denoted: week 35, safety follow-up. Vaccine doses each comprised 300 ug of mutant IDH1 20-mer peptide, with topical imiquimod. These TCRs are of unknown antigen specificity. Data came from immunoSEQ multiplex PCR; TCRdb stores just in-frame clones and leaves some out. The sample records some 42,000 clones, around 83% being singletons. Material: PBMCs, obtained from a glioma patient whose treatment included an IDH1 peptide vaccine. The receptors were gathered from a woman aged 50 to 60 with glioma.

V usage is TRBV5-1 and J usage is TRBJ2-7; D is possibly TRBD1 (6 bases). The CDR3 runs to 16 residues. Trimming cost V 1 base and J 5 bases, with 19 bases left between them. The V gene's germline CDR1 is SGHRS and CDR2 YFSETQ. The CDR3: CASSLFGEGGIDEQYF. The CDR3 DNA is TGCGCCAGCAGCTTGTTTGGCGAAGGGGGTATCGACGAGCAGTACTTC.

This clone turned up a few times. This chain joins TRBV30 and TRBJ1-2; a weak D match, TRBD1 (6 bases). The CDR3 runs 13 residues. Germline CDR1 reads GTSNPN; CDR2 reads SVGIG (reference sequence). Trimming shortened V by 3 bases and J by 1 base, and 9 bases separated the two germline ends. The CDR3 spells CAWRSQGNYGYTF. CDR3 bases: TGTGCCTGGAGGTCACAGGGTAACTATGGCTACACCTTC. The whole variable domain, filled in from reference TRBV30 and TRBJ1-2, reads SQTIHQWPATLVQPVGSPLSLECTVEGTSNPNLYWYRQAAGRGLQLLFYSVGIGQISSEVPQNLSASRPQDRQFILSSKKLLLSDSGFYLCAWRSQGNYGYTFGSGTRLTVV.

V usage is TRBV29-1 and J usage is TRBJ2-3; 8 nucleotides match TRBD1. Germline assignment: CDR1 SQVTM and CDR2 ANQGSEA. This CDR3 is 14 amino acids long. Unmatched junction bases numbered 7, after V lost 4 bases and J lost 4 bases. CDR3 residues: CSVGTGTGPDTQYF. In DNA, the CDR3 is TGCAGCGTTGGGACAGGGACGGGCCCAGATACGCAGTATTTT.